A single TCR beta chain is shown here with its context. Per germline, CDR1 SQVTM and CDR2 ANQGSEA. V shed 3 bases and J shed 7 bases, with 19 bases lying between them. The CDR3 has 15 amino acids. The entry originates in a study of PD-1 blockade in mismatch repair-deficient tumors. The assay was immunoSEQ multiplex PCR, and TCRdb's table has in-frame clones only and misses some. This repertoire shows about 51,000 clones, more than 65% found once; its top ten account for over 7.5%. The clonotype comes from an adult with mismatch repair-deficient cancer. V usage is TRBV29-1 and J usage is TRBJ2-1, with TRBD2 as a possible D gene (6 bases). Sequencing used peripheral blood, obtained about 4.5 months after starting pembrolizumab. This CDR3 is CSVELRVRGTNEQFF. Written as DNA, the CDR3 is TGCAGCGTTGAGTTACGGGTGCGGGGTACAAATGAGCAGTTCTTC.